This T cell receptor (beta chain) was retrieved from a study of T cell responses to AZD1222 COVID-19 vaccine. Regarding this clone: Antigen specificity is unknown.

The V gene end was trimmed by 4 bases and the J gene end by 7 bases; junction bases not matched to a gene: 6. In germline, CDR1 is LNHDA, CDR2 SQIVND (reference sequence). The CDR3 contains 14 residues. Whole-study results and caveats: The study found vaccine-associated CD4 TCRs spanning spike, dominant at 160-218 and 743-854. Among the donors, most were white British and more were female, and clonal diversity was possibly underestimated. Repertoires were obtained only post-peak T cell response.

Repertoires were generated with immunoSEQ multiplex PCR, while TCRdb's copy carries only in-frame clones and drops some. The table lists about 130,000 clones, about nine tenths of them singletons. The sequence derives from an adult in good health. The V call is TRBV19, the J call TRBJ1-4; 7 bases are shared with TRBD1. This material consisted of peripheral blood, taken on day 0 of MenACWY control vaccination. The CDR3 nucleotides are TGTGCCAGTAGTAAGGGGGCGGGAGGTGAAAAACTGTTTTTT. Translated, it gives CASSKGAGGEKLFF.